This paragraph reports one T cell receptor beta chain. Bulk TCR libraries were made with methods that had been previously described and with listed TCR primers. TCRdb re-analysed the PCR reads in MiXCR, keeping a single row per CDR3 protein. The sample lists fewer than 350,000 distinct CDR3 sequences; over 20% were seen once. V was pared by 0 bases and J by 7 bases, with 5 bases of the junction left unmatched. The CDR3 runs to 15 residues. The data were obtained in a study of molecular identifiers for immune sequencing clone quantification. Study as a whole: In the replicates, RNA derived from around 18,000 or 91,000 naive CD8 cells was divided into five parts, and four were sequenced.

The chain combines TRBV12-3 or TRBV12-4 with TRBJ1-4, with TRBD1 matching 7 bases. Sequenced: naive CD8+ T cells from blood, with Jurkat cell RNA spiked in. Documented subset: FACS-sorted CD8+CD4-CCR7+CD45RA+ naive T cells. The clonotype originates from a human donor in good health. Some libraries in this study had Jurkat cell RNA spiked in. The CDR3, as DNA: TGTGCCAGCAGTTTAGCGAGGGGGCAGGGTGAAAAACTGTTTTTT. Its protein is CASSLARGQGEKLFF.